Sequencing of this T cell receptor beta chain was carried out in a study of T cells in Graves' hyperthyroidism and ophthalmopathy. Overall study context: Pretreatment peripheral blood was obtained at initial diagnosis.

This CDR3 has 14 amino acids. CDR1 and CDR2 (germline): MGHRA, YSYEKL. Study findings and constraints: Ophthalmopathy stood apart from stable hyperthyroidism in a 13 V-J model.

Fresh 10 ml peripheral blood yielded PBMCs. Comment on this clonotype: Its specificity is not known. The junction and the germline gene differ at one end; a read error may be behind it.

Amplification of TCR beta CDR3 regions used RNA as the template. The primer set for the first-round RT-PCR of the TCR CDR3 was HTBI. TCRdb reprocessed the multiplex PCR reads with MiXCR, giving one entry per CDR3 protein. The sample lists hundreds of thousands of distinct CDR3 sequences; approximately 23% were seen once. Input material: blood. The V and J genes are TRBV4-1 and TRBJ2-1; D not certain. The clonotype comes from a man between 25 and 39 years old with Graves' ophthalmopathy. Here the CDR3 reads CASSPRPTAYEQFF. CDR3 DNA sequence: TGTGCCAGCAGCCCCCGCCCCACAGCCTACGAGCAGTTCTTC.